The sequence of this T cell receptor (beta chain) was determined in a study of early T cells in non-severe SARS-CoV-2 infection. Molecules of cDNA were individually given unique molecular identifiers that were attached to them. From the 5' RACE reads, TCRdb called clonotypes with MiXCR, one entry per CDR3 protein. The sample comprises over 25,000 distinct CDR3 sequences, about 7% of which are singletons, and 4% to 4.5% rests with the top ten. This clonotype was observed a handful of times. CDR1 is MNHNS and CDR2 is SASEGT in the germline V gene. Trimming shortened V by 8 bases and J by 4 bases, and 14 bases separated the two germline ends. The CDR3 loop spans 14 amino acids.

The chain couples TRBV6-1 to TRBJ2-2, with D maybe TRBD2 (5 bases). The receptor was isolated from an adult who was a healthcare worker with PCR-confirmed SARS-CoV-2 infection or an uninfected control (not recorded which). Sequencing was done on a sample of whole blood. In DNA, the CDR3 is TGTGCCAGCTTAACCGGGAAACTCACCGGGGAGCTGTTTTTT. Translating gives CASLTGKLTGELFF.